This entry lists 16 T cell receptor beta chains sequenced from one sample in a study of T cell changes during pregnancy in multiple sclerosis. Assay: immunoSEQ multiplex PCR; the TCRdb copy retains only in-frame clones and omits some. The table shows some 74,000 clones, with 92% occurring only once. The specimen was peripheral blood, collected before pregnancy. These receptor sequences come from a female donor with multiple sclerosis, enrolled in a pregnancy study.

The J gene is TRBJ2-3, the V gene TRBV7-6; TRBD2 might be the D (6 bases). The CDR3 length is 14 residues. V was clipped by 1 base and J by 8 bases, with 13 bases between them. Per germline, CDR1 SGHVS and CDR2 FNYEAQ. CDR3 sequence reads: CASSLEVIGGTQYF. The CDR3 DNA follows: TGTGCCAGCAGCTTAGAAGTGATCGGGGGTACGCAGTATTTT.

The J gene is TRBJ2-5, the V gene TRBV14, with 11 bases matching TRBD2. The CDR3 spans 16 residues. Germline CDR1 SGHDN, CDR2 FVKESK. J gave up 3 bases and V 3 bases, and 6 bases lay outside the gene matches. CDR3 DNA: TGTGCCAGCAGCCAGCTTAGCGGGAGGGCCAAAGAGACCCAGTACTTC. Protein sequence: CASSQLSGRAKETQYF.

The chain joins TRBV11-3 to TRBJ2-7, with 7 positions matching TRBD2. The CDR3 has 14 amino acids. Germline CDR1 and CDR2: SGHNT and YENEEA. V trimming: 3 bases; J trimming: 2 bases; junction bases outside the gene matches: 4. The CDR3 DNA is TGTGCCAGCAGCTTGGCGGGAGTTACCTACGAGCAGTACTTC. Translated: CASSLAGVTYEQYF.

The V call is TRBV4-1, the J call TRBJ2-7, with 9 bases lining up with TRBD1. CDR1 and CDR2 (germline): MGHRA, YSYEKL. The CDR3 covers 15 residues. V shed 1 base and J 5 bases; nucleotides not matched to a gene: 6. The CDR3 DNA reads TGCGCCAGCAGCCAAGGGACAGGGGCGTTAGACGAGCAGTACTTC. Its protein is CASSQGTGALDEQYF.

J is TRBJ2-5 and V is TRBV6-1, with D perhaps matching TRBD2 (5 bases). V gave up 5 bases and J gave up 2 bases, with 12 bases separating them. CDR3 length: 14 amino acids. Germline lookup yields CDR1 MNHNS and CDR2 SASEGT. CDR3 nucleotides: TGTGCCAGCAGTCCCTGGGAGCAGCAAGAGACCCAGTACTTC. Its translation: CASSPWEQQETQYF.

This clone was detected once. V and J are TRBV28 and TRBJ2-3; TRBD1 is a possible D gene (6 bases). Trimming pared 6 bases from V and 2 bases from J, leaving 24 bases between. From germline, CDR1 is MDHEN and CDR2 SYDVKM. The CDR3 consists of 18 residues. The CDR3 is CASSEGVARGYTTDTQYF. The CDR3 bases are TGTGCCAGCAGCGAGGGGGTGGCTAGAGGGTATACCACAGATACGCAGTATTTT.

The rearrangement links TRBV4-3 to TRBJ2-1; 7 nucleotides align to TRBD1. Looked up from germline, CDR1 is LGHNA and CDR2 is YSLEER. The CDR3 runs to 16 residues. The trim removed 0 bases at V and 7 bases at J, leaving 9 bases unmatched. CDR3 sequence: CASSQDYRGKANEQFF. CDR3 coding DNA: TGCGCCAGCAGCCAAGATTACAGGGGAAAGGCTAATGAGCAGTTCTTC.

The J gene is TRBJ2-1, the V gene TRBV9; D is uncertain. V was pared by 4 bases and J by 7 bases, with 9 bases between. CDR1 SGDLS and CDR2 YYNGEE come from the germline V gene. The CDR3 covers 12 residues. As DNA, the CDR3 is TGTGCCAGCAGCTTTGCGGCTAATGAGCAGTTCTTC. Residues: CASSFAANEQFF.

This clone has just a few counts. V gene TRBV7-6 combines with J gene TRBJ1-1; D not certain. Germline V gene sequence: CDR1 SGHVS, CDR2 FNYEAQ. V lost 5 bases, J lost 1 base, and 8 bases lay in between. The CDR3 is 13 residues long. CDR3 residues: CASSPHANTEAFF. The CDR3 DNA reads TGTGCCAGCAGCCCACACGCGAACACTGAAGCTTTCTTT.

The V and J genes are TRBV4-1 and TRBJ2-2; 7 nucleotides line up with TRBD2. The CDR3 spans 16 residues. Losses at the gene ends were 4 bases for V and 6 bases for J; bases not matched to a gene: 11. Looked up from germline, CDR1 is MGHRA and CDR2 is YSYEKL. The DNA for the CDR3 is TGCGCCAGCAGCCTCCGGGGGGTAGCGGGTGCCGGGGAGCTGTTTTTT. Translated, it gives CASSLRGVAGAGELFF.

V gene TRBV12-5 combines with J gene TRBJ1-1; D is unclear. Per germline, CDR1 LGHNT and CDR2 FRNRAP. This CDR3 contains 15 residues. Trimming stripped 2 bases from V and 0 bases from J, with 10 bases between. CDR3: CASGLSPGLNTEAFF. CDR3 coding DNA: TGTGCTAGTGGTTTGAGTCCAGGATTGAACACTGAAGCTTTCTTT.

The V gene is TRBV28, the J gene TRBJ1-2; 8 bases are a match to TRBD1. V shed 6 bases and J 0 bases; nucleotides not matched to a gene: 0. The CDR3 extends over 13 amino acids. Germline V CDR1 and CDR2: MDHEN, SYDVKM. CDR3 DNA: TGTGCCAGCAGGACAGGGGCTAACTATGGCTACACCTTC. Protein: CASRTGANYGYTF.

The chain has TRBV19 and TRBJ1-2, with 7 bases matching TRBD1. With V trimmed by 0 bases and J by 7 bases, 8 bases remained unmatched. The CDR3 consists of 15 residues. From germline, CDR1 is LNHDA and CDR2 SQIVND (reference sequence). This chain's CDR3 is CASSIDLSRGSGYTF. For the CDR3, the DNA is TGTGCCAGTAGTATAGATCTTTCCAGGGGGAGTGGCTACACCTTC.

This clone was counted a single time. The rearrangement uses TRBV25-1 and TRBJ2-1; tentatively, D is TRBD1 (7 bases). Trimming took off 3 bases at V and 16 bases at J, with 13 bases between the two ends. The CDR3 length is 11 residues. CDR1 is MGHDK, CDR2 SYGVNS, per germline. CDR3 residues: CASSEAGGYFF. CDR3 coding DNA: TGTGCCAGCAGTGAGGCAGGGGGGTATTTCTTC.

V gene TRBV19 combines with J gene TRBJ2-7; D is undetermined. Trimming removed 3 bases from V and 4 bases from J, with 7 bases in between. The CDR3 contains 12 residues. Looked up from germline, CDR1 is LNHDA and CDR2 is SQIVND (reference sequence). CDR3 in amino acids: CASSMPGYEQYF. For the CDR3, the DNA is TGTGCCAGTAGTATGCCGGGTTACGAGCAGTACTTC. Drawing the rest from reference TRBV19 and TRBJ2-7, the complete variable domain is DGGITQSPKYLFRKEGQNVTLSCEQNLNHDAMYWYRQDPGQGLRLIYYSQIVNDFQKGDIAEGYSVSREKKESFPLTVTSAQKNPTAFYLCASSMPGYEQYFGPGTRLTVT.

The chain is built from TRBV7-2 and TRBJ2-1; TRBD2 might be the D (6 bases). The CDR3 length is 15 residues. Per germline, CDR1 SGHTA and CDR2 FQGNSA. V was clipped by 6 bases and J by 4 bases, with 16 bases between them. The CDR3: CASSSLREVYNEQFF. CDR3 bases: TGTGCCAGCAGTTCCCTAAGGGAGGTTTACAATGAGCAGTTCTTC.